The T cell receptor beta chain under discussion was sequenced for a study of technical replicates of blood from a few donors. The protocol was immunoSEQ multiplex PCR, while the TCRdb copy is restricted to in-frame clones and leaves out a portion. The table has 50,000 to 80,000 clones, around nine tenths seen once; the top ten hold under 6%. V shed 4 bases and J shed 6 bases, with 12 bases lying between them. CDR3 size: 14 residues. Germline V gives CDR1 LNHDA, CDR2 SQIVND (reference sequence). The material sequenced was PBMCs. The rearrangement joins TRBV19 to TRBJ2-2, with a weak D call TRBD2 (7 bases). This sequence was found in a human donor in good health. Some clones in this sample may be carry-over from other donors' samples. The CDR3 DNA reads TGTGCCAGTAGTAGTACGGGGGGCGCCGGGGAGCTGTTTTTT. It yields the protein CASSSTGGAGELFF.